These 10 T cell receptor beta chains originate from one sample sequenced in a study of technical replicates of blood from several donors. Sequenced by immunoSEQ multiplex PCR; TCRdb stores in-frame clones only, minus some. The profile shows tens of thousands of clones, 80% to 95% of them singletons. Sequenced sample: T cells isolated from PBMCs. The source of these receptors is a human donor in good health.

The DNA of the CDR3 is TGCGCCAGCAGCCAAGCGGGAGAGGAAGATACGCAGTATTTT. Translation gives CASSQAGEEDTQYF. This sequence joins TRBV4-3 and TRBJ2-3; perhaps TRBD2 as D (6 bases). The V and J ends lost 1 base and 5 bases respectively, with 10 bases between them. This CDR3 spans 14 amino acids. The germline V gene encodes CDR1 LGHNA and CDR2 YSLEER.

The chain uses TRBV7-6 and TRBJ2-1; maybe TRBD1 (5 bases). CDR3 length: 15 amino acids. Deletions cut 1 base from V and 9 bases from J, with 16 bases between. CDR1 and CDR2 from the germline V gene are SGHVS and FNYEAQ. The CDR3 DNA follows: TGTGCCAGCAGCTTAGGGGCAGGGATTAACGGTGAGCAGTTCTTC. It codes for CASSLGAGINGEQFF.

This chain uses TRBV7-9 with TRBJ2-7; D ambiguous. The V end lost 1 base, the J end lost 2 bases, and 3 bases lay between the germline ends. Germline CDR1 SEHNR, CDR2 FQNEAQ (reference sequence). The CDR3 extends over 12 amino acids. In nucleotides, the CDR3 is TGTGCCAGCAGCTTAGTAGCCTACGAGCAGTACTTC. The encoded protein is CASSLVAYEQYF.

The chain employs TRBV7-2 and TRBJ2-3; 7 nucleotides agree with TRBD1. The CDR3 extends over 15 amino acids. After removal of 3 bases from V and 4 bases from J, the junction contained 7 bases not matched to a gene. Per the germline V gene, CDR1 is SGHTA and CDR2 is FQGNSA. CDR3 sequence (DNA): TGTGCCAGCAGCTTCCGACAGGGAATGGCAGATACGCAGTATTTT. Its translation is CASSFRQGMADTQYF.

The chain uses TRBV11-3 and TRBJ2-3, with D tentatively TRBD2 (6 bases). V shed 5 bases and J shed 0 bases, with 9 bases lying between them. Germline V gives CDR1 SGHNT, CDR2 YENEEA. The CDR3 runs to 14 residues. This chain's CDR3 is CASSPGTSTDTQYF. In DNA, the CDR3 is TGTGCCAGCAGCCCCGGGACTAGCACAGATACGCAGTATTTT.

The chain recombines TRBV6-6 with TRBJ2-5, with a possible D match to TRBD1 (6 bases). The CDR3 loop spans 16 amino acids. V was trimmed by 8 bases and J by 5 bases, leaving 24 bases between them. Germline CDR1 reads MNHNY; CDR2 reads SVGAGI (reference sequence). The CDR3 sequence: CASRTGTLNQRETQYF. CDR3 coding DNA: TGTGCCAGCCGGACCGGGACACTCAACCAGAGGGAGACCCAGTACTTC.

The chain is built from TRBV7-2 and TRBJ1-2; 9 bases are a match to TRBD1. Trimming removed 7 bases from V and 4 bases from J; junction bases left unmatched: 7. The CDR3 contains 14 residues. Germline V lookup: CDR1 SGHTA, CDR2 FQGNSA. The CDR3 region is CASTFTGGAYGYTF. The DNA of the CDR3 is TGTGCCAGCACCTTTACAGGGGGCGCCTATGGCTACACCTTC.

The V call is TRBV19, the J call TRBJ1-5, with D maybe TRBD1 (5 bases). The germline V gene has CDR1 LNHDA and CDR2 SQIVND (reference sequence). V shed 6 bases and J shed 4 bases, with 10 bases lying between them. There are 13 residues in the CDR3. The CDR3 nucleotides are TGTGCCAGTAGAGGGGAGGGGAATCAGCCCCAGCATTTT. Its protein is CASRGEGNQPQHF.

The chain's CDR3 is CASWTVNTEAFF. CDR3 coding DNA: TGTGCCAGCTGGACAGTGAACACTGAAGCTTTCTTT. The rearrangement uses TRBV2 and TRBJ1-1; the D gene is possibly TRBD1 (6 bases). CDR1 and CDR2 from the germline V gene are SNHLY and FYNNEI. Between the trimmed V and J ends, which lost 8 bases and 0 bases, there was a span of 7 bases. This CDR3 is built from 12 residues.

This clone was recorded once. The rearrangement joins TRBV9 to TRBJ2-7; 11 nucleotides line up with TRBD2. The germline V gene encodes CDR1 SGDLS and CDR2 YYNGEE. With 0 bases clipped from V and 2 bases from J, the junction kept 4 bases outside the gene matches. The CDR3 runs to 16 residues. The CDR3 is CASSVEDSGRAYEQYF. The CDR3 DNA is TGTGCCAGCAGCGTAGAAGATAGCGGGAGGGCCTACGAGCAGTACTTC.